The present T cell receptor beta chain was sequenced within a study of response to subunit inactivated influenza vaccine. A single record per CDR3 protein comes from TCRdb applying MiXCR to the RT-PCR reads. The sample records 650,000 to 800,000 distinct CDR3 sequences, 11% to 15% being singletons. With V trimmed by 2 bases and J by 0 bases, 6 bases remained unmatched. The CDR3 is made up of 16 amino acids. CDR1 is MNHNS and CDR2 is SASEGT in the germline V gene. This specimen consisted of PBMCs from blood, obtained around two weeks before vaccination. The gene calls are TRBV6-1 and TRBJ2-7; 8 bases are a match to TRBD2. The receptor was derived from a man aged 45-65 years who received an inactivated influenza vaccine. CDR3 coding DNA: TGTGCCAGCAGTGAATTTGGCGGGAGGAGCTCCTACGAGCAGTACTTC. Translating gives CASSEFGGRSSYEQYF.